The 32 T cell receptor beta chains reported below all come from one sample, sequenced in a study of T cells after yellow fever vaccination. TCRdb re-analysed the 5' RACE reads in MiXCR, keeping a single row per CDR3 protein. The table records more than 95,000 distinct CDR3 sequences, roughly 10% of them present only once. The sample here was CD8+ T cells sorted from PBMCs, taken on the day of the yellow fever booster vaccination. The receptor source for this set is a man aged 18-30 years who received the YFV17D yellow fever vaccine.

This clonotype has ten or more counts. The J gene is TRBJ2-7, the V gene TRBV28; the D is unclear. There are 16 residues in the CDR3. Trimming took 5 bases from V and 3 from J, leaving 20 bases between them. In germline, CDR1 is MDHEN, CDR2 SYDVKM. This CDR3 is CASSPRARQVNYEQYV. The CDR3 DNA reads as TGTGCCAGCAGTCCCCGAGCCCGACAAGTCAACTACGAGCAGTACGTC.

This clonotype showed up just a few times. This chain links TRBV5-1 with TRBJ1-5, with 8 bases aligning to TRBD1. Trimming took 0 bases from V and 5 from J; bases not matched to a gene: 7. This CDR3 contains 16 residues. Germline lookup yields CDR1 SGHRS and CDR2 YFSETQ. DNA for the CDR3: TGCGCCAGCAGCTTGGAGGGGACAGGCCCCGATCAGCCCCAGCATTTT. This codes for CASSLEGTGPDQPQHF.

This clonotype was recorded a few times. The chain employs TRBV5-1 and TRBJ2-1; 9 bases are shared with TRBD1. The CDR3 spans 15 residues. Germline V lookup: CDR1 SGHRS, CDR2 YFSETQ. Trimming at V came to 3 bases and at J to 5 bases, leaving 6 bases not matched to a gene. The CDR3 loop is CASSSGQGGNNEQFF. The CDR3 nucleotides read TGCGCCAGCAGCTCGGGACAGGGAGGTAACAATGAGCAGTTCTTC.

V and J are TRBV5-8 and TRBJ1-5; 7 bases agree with TRBD1. The CDR3 is made up of 15 amino acids. The V segment lost 3 bases and the J segment 0 bases; nucleotides outside the gene matches: 3. Germline CDR1 and CDR2: SGHTS and YDEGEE. The CDR3 here is CASSSWTGSNQPQHF. The CDR3 DNA reads TGTGCCAGCAGCTCCTGGACAGGTAGCAATCAGCCCCAGCATTTT.

There are a few counts of this clonotype. The rearrangement links TRBV7-9 to TRBJ1-4, with D possibly TRBD1 on 6 matching bases. The CDR3 has 14 amino acids. Germline V gives CDR1 SEHNR, CDR2 FQNEAQ (reference sequence). Trimming left V 2 bases short and J 8 bases short, with 12 bases between. This chain's CDR3 is CASSLKGEQEKLFF. In DNA form, the CDR3 reads TGTGCCAGCAGCTTAAAGGGGGAGCAAGAAAAACTGTTTTTT. Combining the CDR3 with reference TRBV7-9 and TRBJ1-4 gives the whole variable domain DTGVSQNPRHKITKRGQNVTFRCDPISEHNRLYWYRQTLGQGPEFLTYFQNEAQLEKSRLLSDRFSAERPKGSFSTLEIQRTEQGDSAMYLCASSLKGEQEKLFFGSGTQLSVL.

This chain links TRBV7-8 with TRBJ1-5; possible D gene TRBD1, 6 bases. With 0 bases removed from V and 5 bases from J, the gap between germline ends came to 23 bases. Per the germline V gene, CDR1 is SGHVS and CDR2 is FQNEAQ. The CDR3 has 19 residues. CDR3: CASSLAWPGTQPRDQPQHF. CDR3 coding DNA: TGTGCCAGCAGCTTAGCTTGGCCCGGGACACAACCTCGAGATCAGCCCCAGCATTTT.

This clonotype was counted ten times or more. V gene TRBV7-9 combines with J gene TRBJ1-2; D uncertain. V was pared by 0 bases and J by 5 bases, with 7 bases between. The germline gives CDR1 SEHNR, CDR2 FQNEAQ (reference sequence). This CDR3 contains 13 residues. Here the CDR3 DNA reads TGTGCCAGCAGCTTAGCACGGGATTATGGCTACACCTTC. It specifies CASSLARDYGYTF.

This clonotype was seen only a few times. The chain carries TRBV30 and TRBJ2-7, with TRBD2 identical over 13 bases. The CDR3 consists of 14 residues. Germline V gene lookup returns CDR1 GTSNPN and CDR2 SVGIG (reference sequence). J was trimmed by 5 bases and V by 3 bases; bases with no gene match: 4. The CDR3 DNA reads TGTGCCTGGAGCGGACTAGCGGGGGACGACGAGCAGTACTTC. Its translation: CAWSGLAGDDEQYF.

This clonotype was seen ten or more times. This rearrangement joins TRBV5-1 to TRBJ2-2; TRBD1 matches at 10 bases. Looked up from germline, CDR1 is SGHRS and CDR2 is YFSETQ. J was trimmed by 4 bases and V by 2 bases; bases with no gene match: 2. There are 15 residues in the CDR3. This CDR3 reads CASSFGQGGTGELFF. CDR3 bases: TGCGCCAGCAGCTTCGGACAGGGGGGCACCGGGGAGCTGTTTTTT.

This chain connects TRBV10-3 to TRBJ2-7, with 7 bases identical to TRBD2. Germline lookup yields CDR1 ENHRY and CDR2 SYGVKD. The V segment lost 3 bases and the J segment 6 bases; nucleotides outside the gene matches: 11. The CDR3 runs 15 residues. The CDR3 DNA reads as TGTGCCATCAGTGATAGGGGCCTAGCGGCTCCCGAGCAGTACTTC. Translated: CAISDRGLAAPEQYF.

This clonotype showed up many times. The chain employs TRBV15 and TRBJ1-1; possibly TRBD1 for D (5 bases). The CDR3 contains 13 residues. Germline lookup yields CDR1 LNHNV and CDR2 YYDKDF (reference sequence). V lost 8 bases, J lost 1 base, and 11 bases lay in between. This chain's CDR3 is CATQSTGNTEAFF. DNA of the CDR3: TGTGCCACCCAATCCACAGGGAACACTGAAGCTTTCTTT.

This rearrangement joins TRBV7-2 to TRBJ2-3; unclear D gene. Germline assignment: CDR1 SGHTA and CDR2 FQGNSA. Trimming removed 1 base from V and 7 bases from J, with 9 bases in between. This CDR3 spans 13 amino acids. The CDR3 nucleotides read TGTGCCAGCAGCTTAGTAGGCACGAATACGCAGTATTTT. This encodes CASSLVGTNTQYF.

Here the CDR3 reads CASSQYFSGGAGEQFF. Here the CDR3 DNA reads TGCGCCAGCAGCCAGTATTTTAGCGGGGGGGCAGGTGAGCAGTTCTTC. The chain employs TRBV4-1 and TRBJ2-1; 11 bases are shared with TRBD2. CDR1 and CDR2 from the germline V gene are MGHRA and YSYEKL. The CDR3 is made up of 16 amino acids. The V gene end was trimmed by 3 bases and the J gene end by 9 bases; junction bases not matched to a gene: 10.

The sample holds a few counts of this clonotype. This chain links TRBV20-1 with TRBJ1-1; D is undetermined. The ends were cut back, 2 bases at V and 4 bases at J, with 17 bases in the middle. The V gene's germline CDR1 is DFQATT and CDR2 SNEGSKA (reference sequence). This CDR3 is 15 amino acids long. CDR3 DNA sequence: TGCAGTGCTAGAACCCAAACAGACTTAAGCACTGAAGCTTTCTTT. This gives the protein CSARTQTDLSTEAFF.

This clonotype was observed a few times. This chain connects TRBV4-1 to TRBJ1-5; D is ambiguous. Germline CDR1 MGHRA, CDR2 YSYEKL. Trimming shortened V by 1 base and J by 2 bases, and 12 bases separated the two germline ends. The CDR3 is 16 amino acids. CDR3 sequence reads: CASSQVAGFGNQPQHF. CDR3 in DNA: TGCGCCAGCAGCCAAGTGGCCGGGTTTGGCAATCAGCCCCAGCATTTT.

V is TRBV7-8 and J is TRBJ1-1; a weak D match, TRBD1 (6 bases). In germline, CDR1 is SGHVS, CDR2 FQNEAQ. The CDR3 covers 12 residues. V lost 5 bases and J lost 7, with 11 bases in between. The CDR3 sequence is CASSPGQHEAFF. The CDR3, as DNA: TGTGCCAGCAGCCCCGGACAGCATGAAGCTTTCTTT.

This clonotype has just a few counts. The chain links TRBV7-9 to TRBJ2-5; 7 bases are a match to TRBD2. V shed 7 bases, J shed 2 bases, and the junction held 4 bases outside the gene matches. The CDR3 is 13 amino acids. The germline V gene has CDR1 SEHNR and CDR2 FQNEAQ (reference sequence). The CDR3 sequence is CASTLADQETQYF. As DNA, the CDR3 is TGTGCCAGCACCCTAGCGGATCAAGAGACCCAGTACTTC. Complete variable domain (other parts from reference TRBV7-9 and TRBJ2-5): DTGVSQNPRHKITKRGQNVTFRCDPISEHNRLYWYRQTLGQGPEFLTYFQNEAQLEKSRLLSDRFSAERPKGSFSTLEIQRTEQGDSAMYLCASTLADQETQYFGPGTRLLVL.

This clonotype was detected only a few times. V and J are TRBV11-3 and TRBJ2-3, with 9 bases aligning to TRBD2. Germline assignment: CDR1 SGHNT and CDR2 YENEEA. Trimming at V came to 5 bases and at J to 5 bases, leaving 2 bases not matched to a gene. This CDR3 comprises 13 residues. CDR3 residues: CASSAGGGDTQYF. DNA for the CDR3: TGTGCCAGCAGCGCGGGGGGGGGAGATACGCAGTATTTT.

J is TRBJ2-5 and V is TRBV24-1, with 7 bases identical to TRBD2. V shed 4 bases, J shed 5 bases, and the junction held 9 bases outside the gene matches. The CDR3 consists of 15 residues. Germline CDR1 reads KGHDR; CDR2 reads SFDVKD. The CDR3 region is CATSDYRGGTETQYF. For the CDR3, the DNA is TGTGCCACCAGTGACTATAGGGGAGGGACGGAGACCCAGTACTTC.

The chain uses TRBV6-5 and TRBJ2-2; the D is unclear. V lost 3 bases to trimming and J lost 4 bases, with 9 bases between them. Germline values: CDR1 MNHEY, CDR2 SVGAGI. The CDR3 contains 14 residues. Here the CDR3 reads CASSYGQFTGELFF. The CDR3, as DNA: TGTGCCAGCAGTTATGGGCAGTTCACCGGGGAGCTGTTTTTT.

This clonotype was picked up many times. The V and J genes are TRBV2 and TRBJ2-1, with unresolved D. Germline V gene lookup returns CDR1 SNHLY and CDR2 FYNNEI. V lost 5 bases and J lost 5, with 1 base in between. The CDR3 contains 10 residues. In nucleotides, the CDR3 is TGTGCCAGCAGTAACAATGAGCAGTTCTTC. It specifies CASSNNEQFF.

Ten or more counts support this clonotype. This chain joins TRBV14 and TRBJ2-7; D uncertain. V shed 4 bases and J shed 7 bases, with 14 bases lying between them. The V gene's germline CDR1 is SGHDN and CDR2 FVKESK. The CDR3 runs to 13 residues. The CDR3 region has the DNA TGTGCCAGCAGCCGCGGAGCTCTGTGGGAGCAGTACGTC. Translation gives CASSRGALWEQYV.

This chain connects TRBV6-2 or TRBV6-3 to TRBJ1-2; D gene uncertain. The CDR3 has 13 amino acids. Germline CDR1 MNHEY, CDR2 SVGEGT. The V and J ends lost 7 bases and 3 bases respectively, with 12 bases between them. CDR3 residues: CASTGGEDYGYTF. The CDR3 DNA sequence: TGTGCCAGCACCGGTGGTGAGGACTATGGCTACACCTTC.

The chain links TRBV9 to TRBJ2-1; a weak D match, TRBD2 (5 bases). The CDR3 totals 15 residues. Deletions cut 4 bases from V and 0 bases from J, with 11 bases between. Germline values: CDR1 SGDLS, CDR2 YYNGEE. In DNA form, the CDR3 reads TGTGCCAGCAGCCCCGGGGTCAGCTCCTACAATGAGCAGTTCTTC. As protein: CASSPGVSSYNEQFF.

This clonotype was recorded a few times. This chain connects TRBV6-6 to TRBJ2-3; 10 bases align to TRBD2. The CDR3 is 16 residues long. V trimming: 4 bases; J trimming: 3 bases; junction bases outside the gene matches: 7. Germline V gene sequence: CDR1 MNHNY, CDR2 SVGAGI (reference sequence). CDR3 loop: CASSSGWGLATDTQYF. The CDR3 coding sequence is TGTGCCAGCAGTTCCGGTTGGGGACTAGCGACAGATACGCAGTATTTT.

The rearrangement links TRBV7-3 to TRBJ2-5, with TRBD1 matching over 10 bases. Germline trimming cut 3 bases from V and 5 bases from J; bases unmatched to any gene: 6. The CDR3 is 15 amino acids. Germline V CDR1 and CDR2: SGHTA, FQGTGA. The DNA for the CDR3 is TGTGCCAGCAGCTTTGGGACAGGGGTTTTGGAGACCCAGTACTTC. Protein sequence: CASSFGTGVLETQYF.

The V call is TRBV4-2, the J call TRBJ1-2; D call uncertain. The germline V gene encodes CDR1 LGHNA and CDR2 YNFKEQ. This CDR3 comprises 12 residues. V dropped 1 base and J dropped 6 bases, with 6 bases sitting between them. The CDR3 nucleotides read TGTGCCAGCAGCCAAGGAGGAGATGGCTACACCTTC. Its protein product is CASSQGGDGYTF.

The chain uses TRBV4-3 and TRBJ2-3, with a tentative D call TRBD2 (7 bases). Germline CDR1 is LGHNA and CDR2 is YSLEER. V lost 4 bases and J lost 0, with 11 bases in between. The CDR3 extends over 15 amino acids. The CDR3 spells CASSPRGGSTDTQYF. The CDR3 DNA sequence: TGCGCCAGCAGCCCTAGGGGGGGTAGCACAGATACGCAGTATTTT.

V usage is TRBV12-3 or TRBV12-4 and J usage is TRBJ2-2; 10 nucleotides match TRBD1. The V and J ends lost 6 bases and 17 bases, in that order; junction bases with no gene match: 15. The CDR3 contains 14 residues. CDR3 residues: CASSSTGGAGAVFF. CDR3 bases: TGTGCCAGCAGCTCGACAGGGGGCGCTGGGGCTGTTTTTTTT.

This clonotype was observed at least ten times. The chain recombines TRBV18 with TRBJ2-2; 10 bases fit TRBD2. Germline CDR1 reads KGHSH; CDR2 reads LQKENI. The CDR3 length is 18 residues. Trimming at V came to 2 bases and at J to 5 bases, leaving 11 bases not matched to a gene. The CDR3 nucleotides are TGTGCCAGCTCACCAATCCCCCCTAGCGGGGGATGGACCGGGGAGCTGTTTTTT. This codes for CASSPIPPSGGWTGELFF.

CDR3 residues: CASSPRRGEGYNEQFF. In DNA form, the CDR3 reads TGTGCCAGCAGTCCTCGACGGGGGGAAGGTTACAATGAGCAGTTCTTC. The chain recombines TRBV7-9 with TRBJ2-1, with 7 bases fitting TRBD2. Trimming took 6 bases from V and 4 from J; bases not matched to a gene: 12. There are 16 residues in the CDR3. The germline CDR1 and CDR2 sequences are SEHNR and FQNEAQ (reference sequence). The full variable domain, in which reference TRBV7-9 and TRBJ2-1 provide the parts outside the CDR3, is DTGVSQNPRHKITKRGQNVTFRCDPISEHNRLYWYRQTLGQGPEFLTYFQNEAQLEKSRLLSDRFSAERPKGSFSTLEIQRTEQGDSAMYLCASSPRRGEGYNEQFFGPGTRLTVL.

The chain joins TRBV12-3 or TRBV12-4 to TRBJ2-1; 11 bases fit TRBD2. This CDR3 has 16 residues. V shed 5 bases, J shed 9 bases, and the junction held 12 bases outside the gene matches. The CDR3 sequence: CASSPRLAGFSIEQFF. The CDR3 DNA reads as TGTGCCAGCAGTCCGAGACTAGCGGGGTTTAGTATTGAGCAGTTCTTC.